These 18 T cell receptor beta chains were sequenced from one sample in a study of control samples from healthy donors and cancer patients. Assay: immunoSEQ multiplex PCR; the TCRdb copy retains only in-frame clones and omits some. The repertoire holds 390,000 or so clones, with around 90% as singletons. Sample: PBMCs. The receptor source for this set is a man aged 35-49 years with head and neck cancer.

V usage is TRBV28 and J usage is TRBJ1-2, with D possibly TRBD1 on 5 matching bases. V lost 6 bases to trimming and J lost 2 bases, with 16 bases between them. This CDR3 region has 15 residues. Germline V gene data show CDR1 as MDHEN and CDR2 as SYDVKM. The CDR3 DNA sequence: TGTGCCAGCAGCCAGGACATCGCCGGGAACTATGGCTACACCTTC. Its protein is CASSQDIAGNYGYTF.

The rearrangement uses TRBV28 and TRBJ2-7, with TRBD2 matching 8 bases. This CDR3 comprises 15 residues. Germline lookup yields CDR1 MDHEN and CDR2 SYDVKM. V dropped 4 bases and J dropped 1; count of bases not matched to a gene: 6. CDR3 amino acids: CASSSPGLGSYEQYF. The CDR3, as DNA: TGTGCCAGCAGTTCCCCGGGACTAGGGTCCTACGAGCAGTACTTC. Supplemented by reference TRBV28 and TRBJ2-7, the full variable domain reads DVKVTQSSRYLVKRTGEKVFLECVQDMDHENMFWYRQDPGLGLRLIYFSYDVKMKEKGDIPEGYSVSREKKERFSLILESASTNQTSMYLCASSSPGLGSYEQYFGPGTRLTVT.

The chain carries TRBV5-1 and TRBJ1-1; the match to TRBD1 covers 9 bases. Per germline, CDR1 SGHRS and CDR2 YFSETQ. The J segment lost 5 bases and the V segment lost 4 bases, leaving 9 bases of the junction unmatched. The CDR3 has 15 amino acids. The CDR3 region is CASSRTGGAGTEAFF. The CDR3 DNA is TGCGCCAGCAGCCGAACAGGGGGCGCGGGGACTGAAGCTTTCTTT.

The sample holds many counts of this clone. This sequence joins TRBV15 and TRBJ2-3; the match to TRBD1 covers 7 bases. Germline-derived CDR1 and CDR2 are LNHNV and YYDKDF (reference sequence). This CDR3 contains 14 residues. J was trimmed by 4 bases and V by 5 bases; bases with no gene match: 6. This CDR3 reads CATSPGGESDTQYF. The CDR3 DNA reads TGTGCCACCAGCCCAGGGGGAGAATCAGATACGCAGTATTTT.

V is TRBV10-3 and J is TRBJ2-3; 8 bases fit TRBD2. Germline lookup yields CDR1 ENHRY and CDR2 SYGVKD. The CDR3 totals 14 residues. The V gene end was trimmed by 3 bases and the J gene end by 5 bases; junction bases not matched to a gene: 4. CDR3 amino acids: CAISDTGGGDTQYF. The CDR3 DNA reads TGTGCCATCAGTGACACCGGGGGGGGAGATACGCAGTATTTT.

The chain uses TRBV7-3 and TRBJ2-5; no definite D call. CDR3 size: 13 residues. Germline V gene data show CDR1 as SGHTA and CDR2 as FQGTGA. Trimming left V 1 base short and J 2 bases short, with 5 bases between. CDR3 sequence: CASSLNWQETQYF. The CDR3 coding sequence is TGTGCCAGCAGCTTAAACTGGCAAGAGACCCAGTACTTC.

The genes are TRBV4-3 and TRBJ2-7; 9 positions match TRBD1. CDR1 and CDR2 (germline): LGHNA, YSLEER. With V trimmed by 4 bases and J by 7 bases, 5 bases remained unmatched. This CDR3 is built from 13 residues. CDR3 in amino acids: CASSLQGAGEQYF. The CDR3 region has the DNA TGCGCCAGCAGCCTACAGGGGGCGGGTGAGCAGTACTTC.

The chain uses TRBV14 and TRBJ2-4; D call uncertain. With 5 bases removed from V and 0 bases from J, the gap between germline ends came to 17 bases. Germline CDR1 reads SGHDN; CDR2 reads FVKESK. This CDR3 contains 17 residues. CDR3: CASSLHLTLLAKNIQYF. The CDR3 DNA reads as TGTGCCAGCAGCTTACACCTAACACTGTTAGCCAAAAACATTCAGTACTTC.

V and J are TRBV9 and TRBJ2-2; D might be TRBD2 (6 bases). CDR1 is SGDLS and CDR2 is YYNGEE in the germline V gene. V was pared by 1 base and J by 7 bases, with 11 bases between. The CDR3 extends over 14 amino acids. CDR3 amino acids: CASSVQEGVGELFF. In nucleotides, the CDR3 is TGTGCCAGCAGCGTACAGGAGGGCGTCGGGGAGCTGTTTTTT.

This chain links TRBV6-5 with TRBJ2-7; possible D gene TRBD1, 5 bases. The CDR3 loop spans 15 amino acids. Germline values: CDR1 MNHEY, CDR2 SVGAGI. Between the trimmed V and J ends, which lost 0 bases and 6 bases, there was a span of 15 bases. CDR3 residues: CASSYSAPRAFEQYF. CDR3 bases: TGTGCCAGCAGTTACTCCGCCCCCAGGGCTTTCGAGCAGTACTTC.

The rearrangement uses TRBV2 and TRBJ1-1, with TRBD1 matching 8 bases. V lost 6 bases, J lost 4 bases, and 10 bases stayed unmatched. In germline, CDR1 is SNHLY, CDR2 FYNNEI. The CDR3 length is 15 residues. CDR3 DNA: TGTGCCAGCAGCAGCGGACAGGGCGGGGGCACTGAAGCTTTCTTT. Protein product: CASSSGQGGGTEAFF.

This chain connects TRBV19 to TRBJ2-4; weak D call: TRBD2 (5 bases). The germline CDR1 and CDR2 sequences are LNHDA and SQIVND (reference sequence). The CDR3 has 15 residues. V lost 3 bases, J lost 2 bases, and 11 bases lay in between. CDR3 residues: CASSMDWMTKNIQYF. The CDR3 nucleotides read TGTGCCAGTAGTATGGACTGGATGACCAAAAACATTCAGTACTTC.

There are a few counts of this clone. V gene TRBV7-8 combines with J gene TRBJ2-1, with D perhaps matching TRBD2 (6 bases). Deletions cut 0 bases from V and 8 bases from J, with 14 bases between. The CDR3 contains 15 residues. Germline V gene data show CDR1 as SGHVS and CDR2 as FQNEAQ. The CDR3 DNA reads as TGTGCCAGCAGCTTAGCACCATCAGCGGGTTATGAGCAGTTCTTC. Translated: CASSLAPSAGYEQFF.

The V and J genes are TRBV18 and TRBJ2-3; no reliable D call. Trimming pared 3 bases from V and 10 bases from J, leaving 2 bases between. Germline V gene data show CDR1 as KGHSH and CDR2 as LQKENI. There are 9 residues in the CDR3. CDR3 amino acids: CASSPPQYF. CDR3 sequence (DNA): TGTGCCAGCTCACCTCCGCAGTATTTT.

The chain couples TRBV7-8 to TRBJ2-3, with a possible D match to TRBD2 (5 bases). The CDR3 consists of 15 residues. The germline V gene has CDR1 SGHVS and CDR2 FQNEAQ. V lost 5 bases, J lost 0 bases, and 12 bases lay in between. The CDR3 coding sequence is TGTGCCAGCAGCGGGATTAGCGCCAGCACAGATACGCAGTATTTT. Its translation: CASSGISASTDTQYF.

The chain employs TRBV2 and TRBJ1-2; D gene uncertain. Deletions cut 2 bases from V and 4 bases from J, with 2 bases between. Germline assignment: CDR1 SNHLY and CDR2 FYNNEI. This CDR3 has 11 residues. The CDR3 DNA sequence: TGTGCCAGCAGTGAACTCTATGGCTACACCTTC. Translating gives CASSELYGYTF.

This sequence joins TRBV19 and TRBJ1-5; weak D call: TRBD1 (5 bases). In germline, CDR1 is LNHDA, CDR2 SQIVND (reference sequence). This CDR3 is 14 amino acids long. Trimming stripped 2 bases from V and 7 bases from J, with 12 bases between. CDR3 sequence (DNA): TGTGCCAGTAGTATAAAAAGGGGCGGGCAGCCCCAGCATTTT. It yields the protein CASSIKRGGQPQHF.

The chain is built from TRBV5-1 and TRBJ2-7; no clear D gene. V lost 8 bases and J lost 2, with 26 bases in between. The CDR3 sequence is 17 residues long. Looked up from germline, CDR1 is SGHRS and CDR2 is YFSETQ. The CDR3 DNA follows: TGCGCCAGGCCTTGGCCTCCTGGAAGGGTTCCCCCCTACGAGCAGTACTTC. Protein product: CARPWPPGRVPPYEQYF.